This TCR beta chain was identified during a study of blood T cells in healthy people across ages. The study's findings and limits: Both higher diversity and more naive CD4+ cells marked long-lived donors when set against aged donors. Per million T cells, TCR beta diversity dropped roughly linearly as age increased.

PBMCs numbering at least 6.5 million were isolated per sample. The amount of total RNA extracted per sample was at least 6 micrograms. As to this clonotype: What it recognizes is unknown.

Using a J-beta primer mix together with a sample-barcoded 5' primer, a second PCR was run for about 6 to 11 cycles. TCRdb reprocessed the 5' RACE reads via MiXCR and lists one record per CDR3 protein. Of approximately 800,000 distinct CDR3 sequences in the sample, 45% to 70% were seen once. The junction had 3 bases not matched to a gene; V was cut back by 4 bases and J by 1 base. Germline V gene lookup returns CDR1 GTSNPN and CDR2 SVGIG (reference sequence). CDR3 length equals 13 residues. The specimen sequenced was blood. This receptor was obtained from a man aged 40-55 years in good health. The genes are TRBV30 and TRBJ1-1; 7 nucleotides match TRBD1. The CDR3 region has the DNA TGTGCCTGGACAGGGGGGCAGAACACTGAAGCTTTCTTT. Protein product: CAWTGGQNTEAFF.